This T cell receptor (beta chain) comes out of a study of T cell responses to AZD1222 COVID-19 vaccine. Sequencing used immunoSEQ multiplex PCR; TCRdb keeps in-frame clones, though not all of them. The repertoire holds some 130,000 clones, with approximately 92% as singletons. The CDR3 has 14 residues. Germline V gene sequence: CDR1 SEHNR, CDR2 FQNEAQ (reference sequence). V was trimmed by 5 bases and J by 6 bases, leaving 15 bases between them. The chain is built from TRBV7-9 and TRBJ2-3; D not resolved. The receptor's source is an adult who received the AZD1222 COVID-19 vaccine. This sample comprised peripheral blood, obtained 28 days after the second AZD1222 dose. The CDR3 nucleotides are TGTGCCAGCAGCCTAAGCGCATATGCCGATACGCAGTATTTT. Residues: CASSLSAYADTQYF.